This T cell receptor (beta chain) was profiled in a study of memory CD4+ T cells and cytomegalovirus serostatus. Generated by immunoSEQ multiplex PCR, the TCRdb table keeps only in-frame clones and is missing some. The data hold approximately 63,000 clones, with about three quarters observed a single time. General observations from the study: About 40% of the roughly 150 known CMV-associated TCRbeta sequences appeared in CD4+ memory. The CMV-associated TCR signature appears largely within the CD4+ memory repertoire.

Comment on this clone: What it recognizes is unknown.

This CDR3 comprises 17 residues. Germline V gene lookup returns CDR1 KGHSH and CDR2 LQKENI. V trimming: 0 bases; J trimming: 6 bases; junction bases outside the gene matches: 13. The sort gate was single viable CD3+CD4+CD8-CD45RO+ cells for memory CD4+ T cells. The sequence was collected from an adult in good health and CMV-seronegative. Some clones in this sample may be carry-over from other donors' samples. Sequenced: memory CD4+ T cells from blood. The chain recombines TRBV18 with TRBJ2-7; 8 bases line up with TRBD2. Here the CDR3 reads CASSPPSRAGASSEQYF. The CDR3 region has the DNA TGTGCCAGCTCACCACCATCCCGAGCGGGAGCCTCTAGCGAGCAGTACTTC.